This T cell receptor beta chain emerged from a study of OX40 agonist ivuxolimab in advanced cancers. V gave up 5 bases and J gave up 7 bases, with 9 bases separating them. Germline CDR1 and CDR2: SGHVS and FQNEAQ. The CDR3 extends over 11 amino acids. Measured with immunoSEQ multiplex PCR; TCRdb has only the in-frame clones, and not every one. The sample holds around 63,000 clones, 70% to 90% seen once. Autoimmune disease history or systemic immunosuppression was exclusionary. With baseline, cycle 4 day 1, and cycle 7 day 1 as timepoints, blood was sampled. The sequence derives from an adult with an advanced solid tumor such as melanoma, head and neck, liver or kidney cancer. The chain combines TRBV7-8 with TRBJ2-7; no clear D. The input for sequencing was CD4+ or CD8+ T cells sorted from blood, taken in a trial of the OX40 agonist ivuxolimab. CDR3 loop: CASSLRGEQYF. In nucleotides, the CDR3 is TGTGCCAGCAGCCTTCGAGGTGAGCAGTACTTC.